This entry lists 24 T cell receptor beta chains sequenced from one sample in a study of blood T cell repertoires in COVID-19. TCRdb keeps only in-frame clones here, not all; method: immunoSEQ multiplex PCR. The sample has hundreds of thousands of clones; approximately 89% are singletons. The specimen was PBMCs or T cells enriched from blood (not recorded which). The receptors derive from a woman aged 30 to 39 who had recovered from COVID-19.

The CDR3 here is CAISAPLVADTQYF. The CDR3, as DNA: TGTGCCATCAGCGCACCCCTAGTAGCAGATACGCAGTATTTT. This chain connects TRBV10-3 to TRBJ2-3; D gene ambiguous. V was trimmed by 6 bases and J by 4 bases, leaving 14 bases between them. The CDR3 runs to 14 residues. Germline V gene lookup returns CDR1 ENHRY and CDR2 SYGVKD.

This clone was counted once. The chain employs TRBV30 and TRBJ1-3; D might be TRBD1 (6 bases). The CDR3 sequence is 16 residues long. In germline, CDR1 is GTSNPN, CDR2 SVGIG (reference sequence). V was shortened by 8 bases and J by 3 bases, with 23 bases between the two germline ends. This CDR3 is CARSTSPGGSGNTIYF. The CDR3 region has the DNA TGTGCCAGATCTACCTCCCCGGGGGGCAGTGGAAACACCATATATTTT.

The chain combines TRBV5-8 with TRBJ2-3; TRBD1 is a possible D gene (6 bases). The germline V gene has CDR1 SGHTS and CDR2 YDEGEE. This CDR3 region has 17 residues. Trimming shortened V by 1 base and J by 2 bases, and 17 bases separated the two germline ends. CDR3 protein: CASSLPLTGYNTDTQYF. As DNA, the CDR3 is TGTGCCAGCAGCTTGCCTCTTACAGGGTATAACACAGATACGCAGTATTTT.

The chain links TRBV2 to TRBJ1-5; TRBD1 is a possible D gene (6 bases). V gave up 4 bases and J gave up 1 base, with 8 bases separating them. Per germline, CDR1 SNHLY and CDR2 FYNNEI. There are 14 residues in the CDR3. The CDR3 reads CASSGDTSNQPQHF. DNA for the CDR3: TGTGCCAGCAGTGGGGACACGAGCAATCAGCCCCAGCATTTT.

This rearrangement joins TRBV27 to TRBJ1-6, with D unclear. Germline-derived CDR1 and CDR2 are MNHEY and SMNVEV (reference sequence). The V end was cut by 2 bases, the J end by 10 bases, with 12 bases between. The CDR3 is 14 residues long. The CDR3 sequence is CASSLEARRSPLHF. The CDR3 DNA follows: TGTGCCAGCAGTTTAGAGGCCAGAAGGTCACCCCTCCACTTT.

The chain links TRBV24-1 to TRBJ2-2, with 8 bases lining up with TRBD2. The CDR3 sequence is 16 residues long. The trim removed 2 bases at V and 6 bases at J, leaving 7 bases unmatched. CDR1 and CDR2 (germline): KGHDR, SFDVKD. Here the CDR3 reads CATSDSAGGTAGELFF. The CDR3 DNA sequence: TGTGCCACCAGTGATTCGGCGGGGGGTACGGCCGGGGAGCTGTTTTTT.

V usage is TRBV14 and J usage is TRBJ1-1; TRBD1 aligns across 8 bases. J was trimmed by 0 bases and V by 7 bases; bases with no gene match: 7. Germline V gene sequence: CDR1 SGHDN, CDR2 FVKESK. The CDR3 contains 15 residues. Here the CDR3 DNA reads TGTGCCAGCACATCAGGGGGCGACGTGAACACTGAAGCTTTCTTT. Its translation: CASTSGGDVNTEAFF.

The V and J genes are TRBV9 and TRBJ1-2; maybe TRBD1 (5 bases). Germline lookup yields CDR1 SGDLS and CDR2 YYNGEE. The CDR3 contains 15 residues. Trimming left V 0 bases short and J 7 bases short, with 16 bases between. The CDR3 nucleotides are TGTGCCAGCAGCGTAGGGGAGGGACGGTCCTCTGGCTACACCTTC. Its protein is CASSVGEGRSSGYTF.

The V and J genes are TRBV4-1 and TRBJ2-7; TRBD1 matches 8 bases. The length of the CDR3 is 15 residues. Germline CDR1 reads MGHRA; CDR2 reads YSYEKL. V lost 0 bases to trimming and J lost 3 bases; unmatched junction nucleotides: 4. The CDR3: CASSQERTGIYEQYF. In DNA, the CDR3 is TGCGCCAGCAGCCAAGAAAGGACAGGGATCTACGAGCAGTACTTC.

The chain carries TRBV6-2 or TRBV6-3 and TRBJ2-7; D possibly corresponds to TRBD1 (6 bases). The germline V gene has CDR1 MNHEY and CDR2 SVGEGT. Trimming shortened V by 0 bases and J by 5 bases, and 11 bases separated the two germline ends. The CDR3 has 14 residues. The CDR3 loop reads CASSYSGALHEQYF. The CDR3 bases are TGTGCCAGCAGTTACTCGGGGGCGCTCCACGAGCAGTACTTC.

This chain uses TRBV6-2 or TRBV6-3 with TRBJ2-5; 15 bases fit TRBD2. Losses at the gene ends were 5 bases for V and 5 bases for J; bases not matched to a gene: 6. The CDR3 has 16 residues. Germline V gene data show CDR1 as MNHEY and CDR2 as SVGEGT. For the CDR3, the DNA is TGTGCCAGCAGTCTCGGACTAGCGGGAGGGAGGGAGACCCAGTACTTC. It yields the protein CASSLGLAGGRETQYF.

The chain carries TRBV2 and TRBJ1-2, with a possible D match to TRBD1 (5 bases). This CDR3 has 15 residues. The V gene lost 3 bases and the J gene lost 5 bases, with 16 bases spanning the gap. Germline values: CDR1 SNHLY, CDR2 FYNNEI. The CDR3: CASSDIAGVGYGYTF. The CDR3 nucleotides read TGTGCCAGCAGTGATATTGCGGGGGTCGGATATGGCTACACCTTC.

This chain connects TRBV18 to TRBJ1-1; weak D call: TRBD1 (5 bases). Germline CDR1 reads KGHSH; CDR2 reads LQKENI. V lost 2 bases, J lost 3 bases, and 7 bases lay in between. The CDR3 length is 13 residues. The CDR3 here is CASSPGGDTEAFF. The CDR3 DNA sequence: TGTGCCAGCTCACCAGGGGGGGACACTGAAGCTTTCTTT.

The chain links TRBV6-5 to TRBJ1-4; D perhaps matches TRBD1 (6 bases). Trimming left V 6 bases short and J 7 bases short, with 12 bases between. Germline V CDR1 and CDR2: MNHEY, SVGAGI. The length of the CDR3 is 13 residues. In nucleotides, the CDR3 is TGTGCCAGCAGCAACGACAGGTCTGAAAAACTGTTTTTT. As protein: CASSNDRSEKLFF.

This clone appeared a single time. The rearrangement uses TRBV6-5 and TRBJ2-1, with 7 bases identical to TRBD1. Trimming took 8 bases from V and 10 from J; bases not matched to a gene: 14. Germline V gene sequence: CDR1 MNHEY, CDR2 SVGAGI. The CDR3 has 14 residues. This CDR3 is CASQLSTGFREQFF. The DNA of the CDR3 is TGTGCCAGCCAACTGTCGACAGGGTTTAGGGAGCAGTTCTTC.

The chain links TRBV5-1 to TRBJ1-2; TRBD1 agrees at 10 bases. After removal of 3 bases from V and 7 bases from J, the junction contained 3 bases not matched to a gene. Germline CDR1 and CDR2: SGHRS and YFSETQ. The CDR3 length is 13 residues. This CDR3 reads CASSSGQGSGYTF. DNA of the CDR3: TGCGCCAGCAGCTCGGGACAGGGGAGTGGCTACACCTTC.

In DNA form, the CDR3 reads TGCAGCGTTGGTGGGACAGCGACTAACACTGAAGCTTTCTTT. Protein product: CSVGGTATNTEAFF. The gene calls are TRBV29-1 and TRBJ1-1, with 7 nucleotides matching TRBD1. The CDR3 is 14 residues long. J lost 2 bases, V lost 4 bases, and 7 bases had no gene match. From germline, CDR1 is SQVTM and CDR2 ANQGSEA. The full variable domain, its missing parts supplied by reference TRBV29-1 and TRBJ1-1, is SAVISQKPSRDICQRGTSLTIQCQVDSQVTMMFWYRQQPGQSLTLIATANQGSEATYESGFVIDKFPISRPNLTFSTLTVSNMSPEDSSIYLCSVGGTATNTEAFFGQGTRLTVV.

The sample holds a few counts of this clone. The chain employs TRBV19 and TRBJ2-2; D is possibly TRBD1 (6 bases). This CDR3 region has 13 residues. V gave up 10 bases and J gave up 5 bases, with 14 bases separating them. Germline CDR1 reads LNHDA; CDR2 reads SQIVND (reference sequence). Here the CDR3 DNA reads TGTGCCACATTCAGGGGAAATACCGGGGAGCTGTTTTTT. This sequence encodes CATFRGNTGELFF.

The chain combines TRBV5-6 with TRBJ2-5; tentatively, D is TRBD1 (5 bases). The CDR3 sequence is 16 residues long. CDR1 is SGHDT, CDR2 YYEEEE, per germline. Trimming pared 2 bases from V and 5 bases from J, leaving 19 bases between. This CDR3 is CASSLRTGLDGETQYF. The CDR3 DNA reads as TGTGCCAGCAGCTTAAGAACAGGATTGGACGGGGAGACCCAGTACTTC.

The J gene is TRBJ1-6, the V gene TRBV19; no clear D. Trimming stripped 5 bases from V and 1 base from J, with 15 bases between. Germline CDR1 and CDR2: LNHDA and SQIVND (reference sequence). The CDR3 consists of 17 residues. CDR3 sequence reads: CASSLLSGSSYNSPLHF. The CDR3 DNA reads TGTGCCAGTAGTCTTCTCTCGGGGAGTTCCTATAATTCACCCCTCCACTTT.

The rearrangement joins TRBV7-9 to TRBJ2-3; D call uncertain. This CDR3 has 17 residues. CDR1 and CDR2 from the germline V gene are SEHNR and FQNEAQ (reference sequence). V was clipped by 5 bases and J by 1 base, with 19 bases between them. CDR3 sequence: CASSGLEDSRGTDTQYF. Here the CDR3 DNA reads TGTGCCAGCAGCGGCCTGGAAGATAGCCGGGGCACAGATACGCAGTATTTT.

The chain has TRBV12-3 or TRBV12-4 and TRBJ1-5; the D is unclear. The CDR3 runs 13 residues. Trimming removed 3 bases at V and 1 base at J, with 4 bases between. CDR3 bases: TGTGCCAGCAGTTTGGAGAGCAATCAGCCCCAGCATTTT. Its translation is CASSLESNQPQHF.

The chain carries TRBV5-1 and TRBJ1-4; 9 bases line up with TRBD1. The CDR3 is 14 amino acids. J lost 6 bases, V lost 3 bases, and 3 bases had no gene match. Germline V gene sequence: CDR1 SGHRS, CDR2 YFSETQ. The DNA for the CDR3 is TGCGCCAGCAGCTCCCGGGACAGGGATGAAAAACTGTTTTTT. Protein: CASSSRDRDEKLFF.

The count of this clone is one. V is TRBV27 and J is TRBJ2-1; D is uncertain. Germline values: CDR1 MNHEY, CDR2 SMNVEV (reference sequence). The CDR3 totals 15 residues. Trimming took off 5 bases at V and 0 bases at J, with 11 bases between the two ends. CDR3 sequence: CASSRVLSSYNEQFF. DNA for the CDR3: TGTGCCAGCAGTCGGGTACTCAGCTCCTACAATGAGCAGTTCTTC.